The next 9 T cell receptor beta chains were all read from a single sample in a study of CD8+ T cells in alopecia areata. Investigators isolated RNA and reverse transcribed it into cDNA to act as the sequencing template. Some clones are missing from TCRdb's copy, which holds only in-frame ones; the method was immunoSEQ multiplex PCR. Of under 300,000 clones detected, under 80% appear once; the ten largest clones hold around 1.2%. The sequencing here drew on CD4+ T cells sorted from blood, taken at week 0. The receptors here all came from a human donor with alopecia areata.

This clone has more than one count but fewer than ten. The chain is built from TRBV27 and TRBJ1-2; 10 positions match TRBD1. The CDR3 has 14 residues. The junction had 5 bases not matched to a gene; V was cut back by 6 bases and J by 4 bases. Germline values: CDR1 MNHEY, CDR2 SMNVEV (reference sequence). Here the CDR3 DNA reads TGTGCCAGCAGGACCGGGACAGGGGCCTATGGCTACACCTTC. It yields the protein CASRTGTGAYGYTF.

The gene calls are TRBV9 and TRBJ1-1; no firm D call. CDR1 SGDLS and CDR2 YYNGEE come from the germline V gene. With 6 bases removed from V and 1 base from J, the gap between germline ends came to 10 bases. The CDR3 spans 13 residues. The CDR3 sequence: CASNTDGNTEAFF. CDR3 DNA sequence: TGTGCCAGCAACACGGACGGGAACACTGAAGCTTTCTTT.

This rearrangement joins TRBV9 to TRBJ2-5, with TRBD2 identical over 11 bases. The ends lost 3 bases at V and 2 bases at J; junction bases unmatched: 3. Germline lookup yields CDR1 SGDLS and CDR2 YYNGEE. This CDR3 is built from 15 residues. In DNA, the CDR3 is TGTGCCAGCAGCGCACTAGCGGGGGTGCAAGAGACCCAGTACTTC. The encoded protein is CASSALAGVQETQYF.

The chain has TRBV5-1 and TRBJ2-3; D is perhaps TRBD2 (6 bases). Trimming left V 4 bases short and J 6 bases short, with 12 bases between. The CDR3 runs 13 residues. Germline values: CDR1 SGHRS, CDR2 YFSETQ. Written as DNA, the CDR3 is TGCGCCAGCAGCACCGGGACTCGGGATACGCAGTATTTT. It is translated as CASSTGTRDTQYF. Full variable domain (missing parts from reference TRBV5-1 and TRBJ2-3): KAGVTQTPRYLIKTRGQQVTLSCSPISGHRSVSWYQQTPGQGLQFLFEYFSETQRNKGNFPGRFSGRQFSNSRSEMNVSTLELGDSALYLCASSTGTRDTQYFGPGTRLTVL.

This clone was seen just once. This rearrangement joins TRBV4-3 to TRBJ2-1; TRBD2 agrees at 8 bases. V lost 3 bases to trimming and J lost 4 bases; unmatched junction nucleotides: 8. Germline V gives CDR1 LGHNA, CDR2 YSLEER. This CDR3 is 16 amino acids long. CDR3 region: CASSQFSGAEYNEQFF. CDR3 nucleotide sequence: TGCGCCAGCAGCCAGTTTAGCGGGGCGGAATACAATGAGCAGTTCTTC.

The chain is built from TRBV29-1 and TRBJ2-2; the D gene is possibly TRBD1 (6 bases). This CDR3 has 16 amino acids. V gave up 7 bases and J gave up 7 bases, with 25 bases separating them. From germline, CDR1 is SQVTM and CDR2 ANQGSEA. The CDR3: CSALRDIKGFGGELFF. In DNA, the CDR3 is TGCAGCGCTCTCCGGGACATTAAAGGTTTTGGCGGGGAGCTGTTTTTT.

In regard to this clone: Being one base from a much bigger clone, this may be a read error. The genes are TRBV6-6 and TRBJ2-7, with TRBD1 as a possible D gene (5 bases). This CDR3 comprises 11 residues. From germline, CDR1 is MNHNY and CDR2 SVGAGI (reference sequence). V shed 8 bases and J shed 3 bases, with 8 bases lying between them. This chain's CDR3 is CASPGNYEQYF. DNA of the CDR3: TGTGCCAGCCCAGGGAACTACGAGCAGTACTTC.

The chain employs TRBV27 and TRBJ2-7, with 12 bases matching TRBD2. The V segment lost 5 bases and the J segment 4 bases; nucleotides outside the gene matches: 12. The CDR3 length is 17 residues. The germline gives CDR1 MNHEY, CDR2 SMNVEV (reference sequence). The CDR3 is CASSPLAGGPVRYEQYF. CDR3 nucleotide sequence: TGTGCCAGCAGTCCACTAGCGGGGGGCCCAGTGAGGTACGAGCAGTACTTC.

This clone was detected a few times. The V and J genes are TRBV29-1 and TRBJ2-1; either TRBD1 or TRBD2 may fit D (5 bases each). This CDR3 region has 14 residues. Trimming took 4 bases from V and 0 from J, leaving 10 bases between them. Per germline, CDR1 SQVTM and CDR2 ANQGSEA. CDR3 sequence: CSVVKGSSYNEQFF. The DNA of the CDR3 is TGCAGCGTTGTTAAGGGGAGCTCCTACAATGAGCAGTTCTTC.